Below, 9 T cell receptor beta chains from the same sample are listed, as sequenced in a study of shared clonotypes between healthy human individuals. Repertoires were generated with immunoSEQ multiplex PCR, while TCRdb's copy carries only in-frame clones and drops some. The profile shows about 1,900,000 clones, roughly 94% of them singletons. Naive CD8 populations comprised CD45RO-negative cells positively selected for CCR7, excluding terminally differentiated effector memory CD45RA+ cells. The sample was naive CD8+ T cells sorted from blood. The origin of the receptors is a man aged 18-30 years in good health.

Concerning this clone itself: Other DNA sequences within the sample encode an identical CDR3. J is TRBJ1-5 and V is TRBV19; no clear D. Germline lookup yields CDR1 LNHDA and CDR2 SQIVND (reference sequence). CDR3 length: 15 amino acids. Trimming took 3 bases from V and 0 from J, leaving 9 bases between them. The CDR3 reads CASSIVPYSNQPQHF. The CDR3 DNA follows: TGTGCCAGTAGTATTGTTCCGTATAGCAATCAGCCCCAGCATTTT.

The V gene is TRBV7-9, the J gene TRBJ2-7; D might be TRBD1 (6 bases). Per germline, CDR1 SEHNR and CDR2 FQNEAQ (reference sequence). The length of the CDR3 is 12 residues. The germline V and J ends were trimmed by 5 bases and 6 bases, with 11 bases remaining between them. The DNA for the CDR3 is TGTGCCAGCAGCACCACAGGGCCCGAGCAGTACTTC. This translates into CASSTTGPEQYF. Variable domain in full (rest from reference TRBV7-9 and TRBJ2-7): DTGVSQNPRHKITKRGQNVTFRCDPISEHNRLYWYRQTLGQGPEFLTYFQNEAQLEKSRLLSDRFSAERPKGSFSTLEIQRTEQGDSAMYLCASSTTGPEQYFGPGTRLTVT.

This clone was counted a single time. The CDR3 is CASGAGNTEAFF. Here the CDR3 DNA reads TGTGCCAGCGGGGCAGGGAACACTGAAGCTTTCTTT. This sequence joins TRBV5-6 and TRBJ1-1; possible D gene TRBD1, 5 bases. Germline CDR1 and CDR2: SGHDT and YYEEEE. V gave up 7 bases and J gave up 1 base, with 8 bases separating them. This CDR3 spans 12 amino acids.

The chain has TRBV11-2 and TRBJ2-7; 10 bases match TRBD2. This CDR3 has 13 amino acids. V dropped 5 bases and J dropped 8; count of bases not matched to a gene: 6. CDR1 and CDR2 (germline): SGHAT, FQNNGV. The CDR3 here is CASSTSGDHQQYF. CDR3 bases: TGTGCCAGCAGCACTAGCGGGGACCACCAGCAGTACTTC.

J is TRBJ2-7 and V is TRBV6-5, with 9 bases aligning to TRBD1. V was pared by 5 bases and J by 4 bases, with 3 bases of the junction left unmatched. The CDR3 runs to 13 residues. CDR1 and CDR2 (germline): MNHEY, SVGAGI. The DNA for the CDR3 is TGTGCCAGCAGTGCGACAGGGGGTTACGAGCAGTACTTC. It is translated as CASSATGGYEQYF.

Concerning this clone itself: Other DNA sequences within the sample encode an identical CDR3. The chain carries TRBV19 and TRBJ2-7, with D possibly being TRBD2 (6 bases). The CDR3 is 13 residues long. CDR1 LNHDA and CDR2 SQIVND come from the germline V gene (reference sequence). V lost 4 bases and J 0 bases, leaving 7 bases between the germline ends. CDR3 loop: CASSSGNSYEQYF. In DNA, the CDR3 is TGTGCCAGTAGTAGCGGGAACTCCTACGAGCAGTACTTC.

The chain employs TRBV6-5 and TRBJ2-5; 8 bases are a match to TRBD1. CDR1 is MNHEY and CDR2 is SVGAGI in the germline V gene. Trimming cost V 4 bases and J 5 bases; bases outside gene matches: 9. CDR3 length: 15 amino acids. Written as DNA, the CDR3 is TGTGCCAGCAGTTCGCCCCGGACAGGGATGGAGACCCAGTACTTC. This codes for CASSSPRTGMETQYF.

The J gene is TRBJ2-1, the V gene TRBV30; TRBD1 aligns across 7 bases. Germline loops: CDR1 GTSNPN, CDR2 SVGIG (reference sequence). The CDR3 runs 15 residues. V lost 2 bases to trimming and J lost 2 bases; unmatched junction nucleotides: 6. CDR3 nucleotide sequence: TGTGCCTGGAGTTTACAGGGGATCGCCTACAATGAGCAGTTCTTC. Amino acids: CAWSLQGIAYNEQFF.

The chain employs TRBV10-3 and TRBJ1-1, with TRBD1 matching over 8 bases. Germline CDR1 ENHRY, CDR2 SYGVKD. Unmatched junction bases numbered 1, after V lost 4 bases and J lost 0 bases. CDR3 length: 14 residues. CDR3: CAISGGQVNTEAFF. In nucleotides, the CDR3 is TGTGCCATCAGTGGGGGACAGGTGAACACTGAAGCTTTCTTT.